Here is one T cell receptor beta chain with its context. The antigen remains undetermined. There are 15 residues in the CDR3. CDR1 and CDR2 (germline): MGHRA, YSYEKL. V was pared by 4 bases and J by 4 bases, with 13 bases between. The data belong to a study of cytomegalovirus exposure and HLA in healthy donors. For the study at large: Drawn from HLA-typed donors, 65 million to 100 million unique TCRs were held in an early data release.

Whole-study findings and limits: There was a cluster of highly shared sequence variants that was likely a sequencing artifact. Associated with cytomegalovirus, according to the listing, were around 170 TCR beta chains.

The PCR ran on 60 Vbeta and 13 Jbeta primers. TCRdb keeps only in-frame clones here, not all; method: immunoSEQ multiplex PCR. The sample lists about 110,000 clones; 82% were seen once. Sequencing was carried out using PBMCs. The TCR sequence derives from a man between 50 and 59 years old in good health and CMV-seronegative. The V call is TRBV4-1, the J call TRBJ2-2; D ambiguous. The CDR3 coding sequence is TGCGCCAGCAGCCTAATCCATGACACCACCGGGGAGCTGTTTTTT. This encodes CASSLIHDTTGELFF.